The 32 T cell receptor beta chains given below trace back to one sample, sequenced in a study of T cells in Graves' hyperthyroidism and ophthalmopathy. The source material, RNA transcripts, was used to amplify TCR beta CDR3 regions. RT-PCR in the first round (using the HTBI primer set) targeted the TCR CDR3. Via MiXCR, TCRdb re-called the multiplex PCR reads, giving one row per CDR3 protein. Among approximately 700,000 distinct CDR3 sequences listed, roughly 15% were seen once. Sequenced: blood. The source of these receptors is a man younger than 30 with Graves' hyperthyroidism.

The chain has TRBV24-1 and TRBJ1-4; a possible D gene is TRBD1 (5 bases). V was pared by 2 bases and J by 5 bases, with 11 bases between. CDR1 is KGHDR and CDR2 is SFDVKD in the germline V gene. This CDR3 spans 15 amino acids. The CDR3 DNA reads TGTGCCACCAGTGATTCCGGGACGGGAAATGAAAAACTGTTTTTT. Protein sequence: CATSDSGTGNEKLFF.

This clonotype was picked up many times. This sequence joins TRBV6-1 and TRBJ2-5; D is unclear. CDR3 length: 14 amino acids. Germline assignment: CDR1 MNHNS and CDR2 SASEGT. Trimming cost V 0 bases and J 5 bases, with 10 bases left between them. CDR3 amino acids: CASSEASSTETQYF. The CDR3 nucleotides read TGTGCCAGCAGTGAAGCTAGTAGCACGGAGACCCAGTACTTC.

This clonotype was found a few times. J is TRBJ2-3 and V is TRBV6-1, with a weak D call TRBD1 (5 bases). Trimming removed 3 bases at V and 3 bases at J, with 13 bases between. The germline gives CDR1 MNHNS, CDR2 SASEGT. The CDR3 sequence is 15 residues long. The CDR3 is CASSDQGDRTDTQYF. CDR3 sequence (DNA): TGTGCCAGCAGTGACCAGGGCGACCGTACAGATACGCAGTATTTT.

This clonotype was picked up a small number of times. The chain links TRBV7-9 to TRBJ2-7, with a possible D match to TRBD2 (5 bases). The CDR3 runs 14 residues. Between the trimmed V and J ends, which lost 5 bases and 2 bases, there was a span of 13 bases. Germline V gives CDR1 SEHNR, CDR2 FQNEAQ (reference sequence). CDR3 sequence (DNA): TGTGCCAGCAGCCCTCCTAGCCGCCCCTACGAGCAGTACTTC. Its protein is CASSPPSRPYEQYF.

The sample holds a few counts of this clonotype. The junction and the germline gene differ at one end; a read error may be behind it. This chain uses TRBV27 with TRBJ2-7; D is uncertain. This CDR3 spans 14 amino acids. Germline lookup yields CDR1 MNHEY and CDR2 SMNVEV (reference sequence). As DNA, the CDR3 is TGTGCCGGCAGTGTCTCGGACGGTCCCAACGAGCAGTACTTC. It yields the protein CAGSVSDGPNEQYF.

In its sample, this clonotype was seen a few times. V usage is TRBV28 and J usage is TRBJ2-7; maybe TRBD2 (5 bases). Trimming cost V 7 bases and J 0 bases, with 16 bases left between them. CDR3 length equals 15 residues. The germline V gene encodes CDR1 MDHEN and CDR2 SYDVKM. The CDR3 nucleotides are TGTGCCAGCACCCAGAACGAGCGGAGCTCCTACGAGCAGTACTTC. Encoded protein: CASTQNERSSYEQYF.

This clonotype was recorded only once. The gene calls are TRBV6-2 or TRBV6-3 and TRBJ1-5; no firm D call. Trimming shortened V by 6 bases and J by 1 base, and 13 bases separated the two germline ends. The CDR3 runs 15 residues. Germline CDR1 is MNHEY and CDR2 is SVGEGT. The CDR3 bases are TGTGCCAGCAGGGGAAGGTCGGGCAGCAATCAGCCCCAGCATTTT. Residues: CASRGRSGSNQPQHF.

J is TRBJ2-7 and V is TRBV7-3, with D maybe TRBD1 (6 bases). This CDR3 is built from 14 residues. V was shortened by 5 bases and J by 1 base, with 12 bases between the two germline ends. The germline V gene encodes CDR1 SGHTA and CDR2 FQGTGA. The DNA of the CDR3 is TGTGCCAGCAGCCAATCGGGACAATCCTACGAGCAGTACTTC. Translated, it gives CASSQSGQSYEQYF.

This clonotype was recorded a few times. In DNA, the CDR3 is TGCAGCGGGGGGGGGACTAGCGGGAGAAGCACAGATACGCAGTATTTT. Translated, it gives CSGGGTSGRSTDTQYF. The V and J genes are TRBV29-1 and TRBJ2-3, with TRBD2 matching 14 bases. Germline V gene lookup returns CDR1 SQVTM and CDR2 ANQGSEA. This CDR3 comprises 16 residues. V shed 7 bases, J shed 0 bases, and the junction held 6 bases outside the gene matches.

This clonotype was counted at least ten times. CDR3 sequence: CASSQDFARSYEQYF. In nucleotides, the CDR3 is TGTGCCAGCAGCCAAGATTTCGCTAGGTCCTACGAGCAGTACTTC. V and J are TRBV3-1 and TRBJ2-7; D gene uncertain. V was clipped by 0 bases and J by 1 base, with 10 bases between them. The CDR3 has 15 amino acids. The germline V gene encodes CDR1 LGHDT and CDR2 YNNKEL (reference sequence).

The chain couples TRBV29-1 to TRBJ2-3; 7 bases are a match to TRBD1. V lost 5 bases, J lost 0 bases, and 5 bases stayed unmatched. Germline V gene sequence: CDR1 SQVTM, CDR2 ANQGSEA. The length of the CDR3 is 14 residues. CDR3 residues: CSVPQGTSTDTQYF. The CDR3 DNA reads TGCAGCGTTCCACAGGGGACAAGCACAGATACGCAGTATTTT.

This clonotype turned up a few times. The chain carries TRBV4-2 and TRBJ2-2; 7 bases are shared with TRBD1. The V segment lost 1 base and the J segment 6 bases; nucleotides outside the gene matches: 5. From germline, CDR1 is LGHNA and CDR2 YNFKEQ. The CDR3 has 15 amino acids. DNA for the CDR3: TGTGCCAGCAGCCAAGCTCAAGGACAGGCCGGGGAGCTGTTTTTT. Translation: CASSQAQGQAGELFF.

This clonotype showed up many times. The gene calls are TRBV30 and TRBJ2-7; 9 nucleotides align to TRBD1. V shed 2 bases, J shed 2 bases, and the junction held 4 bases outside the gene matches. This CDR3 contains 14 residues. CDR1 and CDR2 from the germline V gene are GTSNPN and SVGIG (reference sequence). The CDR3 sequence: CAWSLDRGAYEQYF. The CDR3 DNA reads as TGTGCCTGGAGTTTAGACAGGGGGGCCTACGAGCAGTACTTC. The full variable domain, its missing parts supplied by reference TRBV30 and TRBJ2-7, is SQTIHQWPATLVQPVGSPLSLECTVEGTSNPNLYWYRQAAGRGLQLLFYSVGIGQISSEVPQNLSASRPQDRQFILSSKKLLLSDSGFYLCAWSLDRGAYEQYFGPGTRLTVT.

This chain joins TRBV19 and TRBJ1-2; D gene ambiguous. CDR3 length: 13 amino acids. Trimming shortened V by 4 bases and J by 4 bases, and 10 bases separated the two germline ends. Germline V CDR1 and CDR2: LNHDA, SQIVND (reference sequence). The CDR3 here is CASSRHEGYGYTF. As DNA, the CDR3 is TGTGCCAGTAGTAGGCACGAAGGCTATGGCTACACCTTC.

This chain's CDR3 is CASNPGGLQPQHF. The CDR3 nucleotides are TGTGCCAGCAACCCGGGGGGTCTCCAGCCCCAGCATTTT. The V call is TRBV7-2, the J call TRBJ1-5; a weak D match, TRBD1 (5 bases). The length of the CDR3 is 13 residues. Germline V gene sequence: CDR1 SGHTA, CDR2 FQGNSA. V was clipped by 7 bases and J by 7 bases, with 14 bases between them. Using reference TRBV7-2 and TRBJ1-5 for the parts outside the CDR3, the full variable domain is GAGVSQSPSNKVTEKGKDVELRCDPISGHTALYWYRQSLGQGLEFLIYFQGNSAPDKSGLPSDRFSAERTGGSVSTLTIQRTQQEDSAVYLCASNPGGLQPQHFGDGTRLSIL.

The chain is built from TRBV5-6 and TRBJ1-2; TRBD1 is a possible D gene (5 bases). V dropped 5 bases and J dropped 2 bases, with 13 bases sitting between them. The CDR3 contains 14 residues. Germline V lookup: CDR1 SGHDT, CDR2 YYEEEE. Here the CDR3 DNA reads TGTGCCAGCAGATCCGCCGGGACCAACTATGGCTACACCTTC. It encodes CASRSAGTNYGYTF.

This clonotype was seen more than once but under ten times. One end of the junction varies from germline; a read error may be responsible. The CDR3 DNA follows: TGTGTCAGCAGTGATTTAGGGAACGAGCAGTACTTC. Translation gives CVSSDLGNEQYF. V and J are TRBV2 and TRBJ2-7; D is unclear. The germline gives CDR1 SNHLY, CDR2 FYNNEI. CDR3 length: 12 amino acids. The full variable domain, completed using reference TRBV2 and TRBJ2-7, is EPEVTQTPSHQVTQMGQEVILRCVPISNHLYFYWYRQILGQKVEFLVSFYNNEISEKSEIFDDQFSVERPDGSNFTLKIRSTKLEDSAMYFCVSSDLGNEQYFGPGTRLTVT.

This clonotype occurred a few times. The chain has TRBV5-4 and TRBJ1-1, with 8 bases aligning to TRBD1. This CDR3 has 15 amino acids. Germline CDR1 SGHNT, CDR2 YYREEE (reference sequence). The ends lost 5 bases at V and 3 bases at J; junction bases unmatched: 9. The CDR3 protein is CASSRAQGVYTEAFF. The DNA for the CDR3 is TGTGCCAGCAGTCGGGCACAGGGGGTGTACACTGAAGCTTTCTTT. Full variable domain (missing parts from reference TRBV5-4 and TRBJ1-1): ETGVTQSPTHLIKTRGQQVTLRCSSQSGHNTVSWYQQALGQGPQFIFQYYREEENGRGNFPPRFSGLQFPNYSSELNVNALELDDSALYLCASSRAQGVYTEAFFGQGTRLTVV.

The chain links TRBV19 to TRBJ1-2; 10 bases fit TRBD1. The CDR3 sequence is 14 residues long. V shed 7 bases and J 6 bases; nucleotides not matched to a gene: 8. CDR1 is LNHDA, CDR2 SQIVND, per germline (reference sequence). CDR3 in DNA: TGTGCCAGTACCCAGCGGGACAGGGGAAATGGCTACACCTTC. The encoded protein is CASTQRDRGNGYTF.

This clonotype was observed many times. The chain combines TRBV18 with TRBJ2-3; TRBD2 aligns across 13 bases. Germline assignment: CDR1 KGHSH and CDR2 LQKENI. The V segment lost 0 bases and the J segment 5 bases; nucleotides outside the gene matches: 8. There are 18 residues in the CDR3. CDR3 residues: CASSPPLGLAGAGDTQYF. CDR3 DNA sequence: TGTGCCAGCTCACCACCACTCGGACTAGCGGGAGCAGGAGATACGCAGTATTTT. The full variable domain, completed using reference TRBV18 and TRBJ2-3, is NAGVMQNPRHLVRRRGQEARLRCSPMKGHSHVYWYRQLPEEGLKFMVYLQKENIIDESGMPKERFSAEFPKEGPSILRIQQVVRGDSAAYFCASSPPLGLAGAGDTQYFGPGTRLTVL.

This clonotype has ten or more counts. One junction end disagrees with the germline gene, perhaps due to a read error. The chain recombines TRBV28 with TRBJ2-5; D unresolved. This CDR3 has 16 residues. The V gene's germline CDR1 is MDHEN and CDR2 SYDVKM. The CDR3 region has the DNA TGCGCGTCTTCCCCTACCGAAGGCGAGTCCTGGGAGACCCAGTACTTC. The encoded protein is CASSPTEGESWETQYF.

The chain uses TRBV5-4 and TRBJ2-7; 8 bases align to TRBD2. V lost 4 bases, J lost 6 bases, and 12 bases stayed unmatched. Germline V gene lookup returns CDR1 SGHNT and CDR2 YYREEE (reference sequence). CDR3 length: 15 residues. In nucleotides, the CDR3 is TGTGCCAGCAGCCCCACGGGCGGGAGGAATTTCGAGCAGTACTTC. It is translated as CASSPTGGRNFEQYF.

This rearrangement joins TRBV3-1 to TRBJ2-1; D ambiguous. V was clipped by 0 bases and J by 12 bases, with 9 bases between them. The CDR3 runs 12 residues. Looked up from germline, CDR1 is LGHDT and CDR2 is YNNKEL (reference sequence). CDR3 region: CASSQDSQRQFF. The CDR3 coding sequence is TGTGCCAGCAGCCAAGATAGCCAGCGGCAGTTCTTC.

This clonotype was observed a handful of times. The V and J genes are TRBV20-1 and TRBJ2-1; TRBD1 matches at 10 bases. The CDR3 is made up of 16 amino acids. V lost 6 bases and J lost 3; bases outside the gene matches: 11. The germline CDR1 and CDR2 sequences are DFQATT and SNEGSKA (reference sequence). The CDR3 reads CSARDSGQGHYNEQFF. The DNA of the CDR3 is TGCAGTGCGCGGGATTCGGGACAGGGGCACTACAATGAGCAGTTCTTC.

This clonotype has ten or more counts. This rearrangement joins TRBV7-9 to TRBJ2-7; tentatively, D is TRBD1 (5 bases). CDR3 length: 13 residues. V dropped 5 bases and J dropped 3 bases, with 11 bases sitting between them. Looked up from germline, CDR1 is SEHNR and CDR2 is FQNEAQ (reference sequence). For the CDR3, the DNA is TGTGCCAGCAGCGGACACTCCGTCTACGAGCAGTACTTC. As protein: CASSGHSVYEQYF.

There are a few counts of this clonotype. The rearrangement links TRBV29-1 to TRBJ2-1; possible D gene TRBD2, 5 bases. CDR3 length equals 12 residues. V was pared by 7 bases and J by 6 bases, with 13 bases between. Germline V gene lookup returns CDR1 SQVTM and CDR2 ANQGSEA. DNA of the CDR3: TGCAGCGCAACCTCCCGGGGCAATGAGCAGTTCTTC. Residues: CSATSRGNEQFF.

This clonotype came up a few times. The chain carries TRBV4-2 and TRBJ2-3; 9 positions match TRBD2. Germline values: CDR1 LGHNA, CDR2 YNFKEQ. The trim removed 5 bases at V and 5 bases at J, leaving 11 bases unmatched. CDR3 size: 16 residues. The CDR3 loop reads CASSEVGAGGKDTQYF. CDR3 nucleotide sequence: TGTGCCAGCAGCGAAGTCGGCGCGGGAGGGAAAGATACGCAGTATTTT.

In this sample, this clonotype turned up a few times. The chain recombines TRBV6-2 or TRBV6-3 with TRBJ2-5; TRBD2 matches 14 bases. The CDR3 runs to 17 residues. J lost 3 bases, V lost 2 bases, and 5 bases had no gene match. Per the germline V gene, CDR1 is MNHEY and CDR2 is SVGEGT. In nucleotides, the CDR3 is TGTGCCAGCAGTTACCCCGGGACTAGCGGGAGCGAAGAGACCCAGTACTTC. Its translation is CASSYPGTSGSEETQYF.

This chain connects TRBV28 to TRBJ1-2, with 9 bases lining up with TRBD1. The ends lost 6 bases at V and 8 bases at J; junction bases unmatched: 13. The length of the CDR3 is 15 residues. Per the germline V gene, CDR1 is MDHEN and CDR2 is SYDVKM. The CDR3 sequence: CASSPGTGFLEGYTF. The CDR3 DNA is TGTGCCAGCAGCCCGGGGACAGGGTTTTTAGAGGGCTACACCTTC.

This clonotype was picked up a small number of times. The V gene is TRBV4-3, the J gene TRBJ2-3, with 7 nucleotides matching TRBD2. This CDR3 comprises 17 residues. The germline gives CDR1 LGHNA, CDR2 YSLEER. V lost 1 base to trimming and J lost 6 bases; unmatched junction nucleotides: 13. The CDR3 region has the DNA TGCGCCAGCAGCCAAGTGGGCGGGAGTCCTCAGGCCGATACGCAGTATTTT. As protein: CASSQVGGSPQADTQYF.

This clonotype was observed many times. This sequence joins TRBV28 and TRBJ1-4; D is ambiguous. Trimming stripped 6 bases from V and 7 bases from J, with 15 bases between. Per the germline V gene, CDR1 is MDHEN and CDR2 is SYDVKM. The length of the CDR3 is 14 residues. In DNA form, the CDR3 reads TGTGCCAGCAGCCTCCCCTCGAGGCCTGAAAAACTGTTTTTT. Amino acids: CASSLPSRPEKLFF. The variable domain in full, with the rest retrieved from reference TRBV28 and TRBJ1-4, is DVKVTQSSRYLVKRTGEKVFLECVQDMDHENMFWYRQDPGLGLRLIYFSYDVKMKEKGDIPEGYSVSREKKERFSLILESASTNQTSMYLCASSLPSRPEKLFFGSGTQLSVL.

This clonotype appeared many times. V gene TRBV7-2 combines with J gene TRBJ2-5, with D uncertain. The CDR3 consists of 14 residues. Per the germline V gene, CDR1 is SGHTA and CDR2 is FQGNSA. V was shortened by 0 bases and J by 0 bases, with 5 bases between the two germline ends. CDR3 in DNA: TGTGCCAGCAGCTTAGCGGGGAACCAAGAGACCCAGTACTTC. Translation gives CASSLAGNQETQYF.